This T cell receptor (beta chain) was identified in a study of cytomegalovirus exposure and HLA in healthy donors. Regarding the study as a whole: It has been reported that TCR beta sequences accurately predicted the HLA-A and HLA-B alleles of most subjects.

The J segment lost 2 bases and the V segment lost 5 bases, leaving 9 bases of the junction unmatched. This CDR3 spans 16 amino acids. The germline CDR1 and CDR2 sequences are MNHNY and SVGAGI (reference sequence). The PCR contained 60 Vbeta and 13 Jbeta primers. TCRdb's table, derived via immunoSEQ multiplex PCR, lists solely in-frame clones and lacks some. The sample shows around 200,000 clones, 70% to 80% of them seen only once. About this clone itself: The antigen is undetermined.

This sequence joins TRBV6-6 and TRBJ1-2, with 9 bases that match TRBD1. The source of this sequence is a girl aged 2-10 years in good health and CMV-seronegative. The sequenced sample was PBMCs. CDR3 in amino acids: CASSRYGTGRNYGYTF. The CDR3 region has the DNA TGTGCCAGCAGTCGATACGGGACAGGGAGGAACTATGGCTACACCTTC.